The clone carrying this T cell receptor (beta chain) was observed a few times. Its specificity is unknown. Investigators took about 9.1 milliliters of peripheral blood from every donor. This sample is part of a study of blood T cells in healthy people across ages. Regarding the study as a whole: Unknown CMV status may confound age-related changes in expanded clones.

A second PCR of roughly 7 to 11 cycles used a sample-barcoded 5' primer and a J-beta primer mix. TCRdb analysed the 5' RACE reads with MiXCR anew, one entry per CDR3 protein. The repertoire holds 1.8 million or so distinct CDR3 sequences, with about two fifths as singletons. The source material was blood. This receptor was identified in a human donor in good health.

CDR3 amino acids: CASSPQTGGYAYEQYF. The CDR3 DNA reads as TGTGCCAGCAGCCCACAAACAGGAGGATATGCCTACGAGCAGTACTTC. The rearrangement links TRBV9 to TRBJ2-7; D is tentatively TRBD1 or TRBD2 (5 bases each). V shed 4 bases and J shed 2 bases, with 19 bases lying between them. This CDR3 has 16 residues. The germline CDR1 and CDR2 sequences are SGDLS and YYNGEE.